Shown below are 30 T cell receptor beta chains from a single sample sequenced in a study of identical twins. From the 5' RACE reads, TCRdb called clonotypes with MiXCR, one entry per CDR3 protein. The top ten clones hold roughly 0.5% of a sample with 500,000 or so distinct CDR3 sequences, 13% to 15% of them seen once. The same specimen was also included in a second study, on yellow fever vaccine responses in identical twins.

Sequenced sample: CD4+ T cells sorted from blood. The receptors were sampled from a woman aged 18-35 years in good health.

There are many counts of this clonotype. The genes are TRBV2 and TRBJ2-5; D is uncertain. V lost 5 bases to trimming and J lost 0 bases, with 10 bases between them. This CDR3 is 14 amino acids long. Germline CDR1 SNHLY, CDR2 FYNNEI. This CDR3 reads CASSKSLNQETQYF. In nucleotides, the CDR3 is TGTGCCAGCAGTAAATCACTTAACCAAGAGACCCAGTACTTC. The full variable domain, with the rest looked up from reference TRBV2 and TRBJ2-5, is EPEVTQTPSHQVTQMGQEVILRCVPISNHLYFYWYRQILGQKVEFLVSFYNNEISEKSEIFDDQFSVERPDGSNFTLKIRSTKLEDSAMYFCASSKSLNQETQYFGPGTRLLVL.

This chain joins TRBV15 and TRBJ1-2; D is ambiguous. There are 12 residues in the CDR3. Germline V gives CDR1 LNHNV, CDR2 YYDKDF (reference sequence). The V and J ends lost 1 base and 8 bases respectively, with 8 bases between them. Here the CDR3 DNA reads TGTGCCACCAGCAGAGGAGGTTGGGGCTACACCTTC. This encodes CATSRGGWGYTF.

The chain is built from TRBV20-1 and TRBJ2-3; TRBD1 agrees at 9 bases. Trimming removed 3 bases from V and 9 bases from J; junction bases left unmatched: 7. This CDR3 has 13 residues. The germline V gene encodes CDR1 DFQATT and CDR2 SNEGSKA (reference sequence). CDR3 DNA: TGCAGTGCTAGGCAACAGGGGGCCTGGACGCAGTATTTT. Translated, it gives CSARQQGAWTQYF.

This sequence joins TRBV6-4 and TRBJ2-5; D perhaps matches TRBD1 (7 bases). The length of the CDR3 is 13 residues. In germline, CDR1 is MRHNA, CDR2 SNTAGT. The germline V and J ends were trimmed by 6 bases and 3 bases, with 11 bases remaining between them. CDR3 amino acids: CASSGGTEETQYF. For the CDR3, the DNA is TGTGCCAGCAGCGGCGGGACAGAAGAGACCCAGTACTTC.

The CDR3 reads CASSVEIAYNEQFF. DNA for the CDR3: TGTGCCAGCAGCGTGGAGATCGCCTACAATGAGCAGTTCTTC. V is TRBV9 and J is TRBJ2-1; D ambiguous. This CDR3 region has 14 residues. Trimming stripped 2 bases from V and 2 bases from J, with 8 bases between. In germline, CDR1 is SGDLS, CDR2 YYNGEE.

This clonotype appeared once. J is TRBJ2-1 and V is TRBV7-2; TRBD2 matches at 9 bases. CDR3 size: 14 residues. Losses at the gene ends were 5 bases for V and 10 bases for J; bases not matched to a gene: 9. The germline CDR1 and CDR2 sequences are SGHTA and FQGNSA. The CDR3 is CASSPSGGRKEQFF. The CDR3, as DNA: TGTGCCAGCAGCCCAAGCGGGGGGCGGAAGGAGCAGTTCTTC.

This clonotype was recorded at least ten times. The chain recombines TRBV12-3 or TRBV12-4 with TRBJ2-2; D might be TRBD2 (7 bases). The CDR3 has 14 residues. V lost 7 bases and J lost 4, with 13 bases in between. CDR3 loop: CASIGGPVTGELFF. CDR3 nucleotides: TGTGCCAGCATCGGGGGGCCGGTCACCGGGGAGCTGTTTTTT.

This clonotype has a handful of counts. The chain couples TRBV7-2 to TRBJ2-3, with 8 positions matching TRBD1. V lost 5 bases and J lost 2; bases outside the gene matches: 6. The CDR3 totals 15 residues. Germline V gives CDR1 SGHTA, CDR2 FQGNSA. This CDR3 is CASSKDRAYTDTQYF. The CDR3 DNA follows: TGTGCCAGCAGCAAGGACAGGGCCTACACAGATACGCAGTATTTT.

This sequence joins TRBV6-1 and TRBJ1-5; the match to TRBD1 covers 9 bases. CDR3 length: 14 residues. CDR1 is MNHNS, CDR2 SASEGT, per germline. V lost 6 bases, J lost 6 bases, and 6 bases stayed unmatched. In DNA, the CDR3 is TGTGCCAGCAGGAGACAGGGGGTGAGTCAGCCCCAGCATTTT. This codes for CASRRQGVSQPQHF.

This clonotype was detected only a few times. The rearrangement uses TRBV28 and TRBJ2-7; TRBD2 is a possible D gene (7 bases). This CDR3 has 15 residues. CDR1 is MDHEN, CDR2 SYDVKM, per germline. V lost 6 bases and J lost 5, with 20 bases in between. The chain's CDR3 is CASRPGSGGGHEQYF. In DNA form, the CDR3 reads TGTGCCAGCAGACCAGGGTCTGGCGGGGGCCACGAGCAGTACTTC. Complete variable domain (other parts from reference TRBV28 and TRBJ2-7): DVKVTQSSRYLVKRTGEKVFLECVQDMDHENMFWYRQDPGLGLRLIYFSYDVKMKEKGDIPEGYSVSREKKERFSLILESASTNQTSMYLCASRPGSGGGHEQYFGPGTRLTVT.

The chain uses TRBV7-2 and TRBJ2-7; 7 positions agree with TRBD1. Germline V gene sequence: CDR1 SGHTA, CDR2 FQGNSA. V shed 6 bases and J 2 bases; nucleotides not matched to a gene: 16. This CDR3 is built from 17 residues. CDR3 amino acids: CASSPWGPTGEPYEQYF. The CDR3 nucleotides read TGTGCCAGCAGTCCATGGGGACCCACAGGGGAGCCCTACGAGCAGTACTTC.

The V call is TRBV14, the J call TRBJ2-7, with 8 bases matching TRBD1. The CDR3 loop spans 12 amino acids. The trim removed 3 bases at V and 8 bases at J, leaving 3 bases unmatched. Germline V lookup: CDR1 SGHDN, CDR2 FVKESK. The CDR3, as DNA: TGTGCCAGCAGCCAGACAGGGGCTAAGCAGTACTTC. Translating gives CASSQTGAKQYF.

Only a few counts were recorded for this clonotype. The rearrangement links TRBV28 to TRBJ2-1, with 9 positions matching TRBD1. After removal of 2 bases from V and 8 bases from J, the junction contained 10 bases not matched to a gene. CDR1 and CDR2 from the germline V gene are MDHEN and SYDVKM. This CDR3 comprises 16 residues. As DNA, the CDR3 is TGTGCCAGCAGTTTAGCCGCCGGGACAGGGACCCATGAGCAGTTCTTC. Translating gives CASSLAAGTGTHEQFF.

This clonotype was seen a handful of times. The chain has TRBV7-3 and TRBJ2-3; D not certain. The germline V gene has CDR1 SGHTA and CDR2 FQGTGA. CDR3 length equals 16 residues. V was shortened by 1 base and J by 0 bases, with 11 bases between the two germline ends. DNA for the CDR3: TGTGCCAGCAGCTTAAACTCTGGCAGTAGCACAGATACGCAGTATTTT. It yields the protein CASSLNSGSSTDTQYF.

This clonotype was seen more than once but under ten times. This chain connects TRBV18 to TRBJ2-7; possibly TRBD1 for D (6 bases). The V and J ends lost 7 bases and 5 bases respectively, with 15 bases between them. Germline V gene sequence: CDR1 KGHSH, CDR2 LQKENI. The CDR3 totals 13 residues. CDR3 sequence: CASLKQGFHEQYF. For the CDR3, the DNA is TGTGCCAGCTTAAAACAGGGCTTCCACGAGCAGTACTTC.

This clonotype appeared a few times. V usage is TRBV15 and J usage is TRBJ2-7; 11 positions match TRBD2. CDR1 is LNHNV and CDR2 is YYDKDF in the germline V gene (reference sequence). The CDR3 is made up of 14 amino acids. The ends lost 10 bases at V and 6 bases at J; junction bases unmatched: 11. CDR3 in amino acids: CAIGAGTSGGEQYF. DNA for the CDR3: TGTGCCATCGGAGCCGGGACTAGCGGAGGCGAGCAGTACTTC. The entire variable domain, with the rest obtained from reference TRBV15 and TRBJ2-7, is as follows: DAMVIQNPRYQVTQFGKPVTLSCSQTLNHNVMYWYQQKSSQAPKLLFHYYDKDFNNEADTPDNFQSRRPNTSFCFLDIRSPGLGDTAMYLCAIGAGTSGGEQYFGPGTRLTVT.

The chain joins TRBV6-5 to TRBJ2-7; D tentatively fits TRBD1 or TRBD2 (5 bases each). Germline V gene sequence: CDR1 MNHEY, CDR2 SVGAGI. CDR3 size: 14 residues. V dropped 4 bases and J dropped 2 bases, with 12 bases sitting between them. CDR3 residues: CASSFRGAPYEQYF. In DNA, the CDR3 is TGTGCCAGCAGTTTCCGAGGGGCCCCCTACGAGCAGTACTTC.

This clonotype was detected only a few times. The chain is built from TRBV14 and TRBJ2-1, with TRBD2 identical over 8 bases. Germline V CDR1 and CDR2: SGHDN, FVKESK. Unmatched junction bases numbered 9, after V lost 0 bases and J lost 5 bases. The length of the CDR3 is 17 residues. CDR3: CASSQETSGYTNNEQFF. The CDR3 coding sequence is TGTGCCAGCAGCCAAGAAACTAGCGGATACACAAACAATGAGCAGTTCTTC.

This clonotype has at least ten counts. The gene calls are TRBV20-1 and TRBJ2-1; the match to TRBD2 covers 7 bases. V trimming: 1 base; J trimming: 6 bases; junction bases outside the gene matches: 9. This CDR3 is built from 15 residues. CDR1 DFQATT and CDR2 SNEGSKA come from the germline V gene (reference sequence). The CDR3 is CSARVRAGASNEQFF. The CDR3 region has the DNA TGCAGTGCTAGAGTAAGGGCGGGAGCGAGCAATGAGCAGTTCTTC.

In this sample, this clonotype turned up a few times. CDR3 loop: CASSAEITGLLTQYF. In DNA, the CDR3 is TGTGCCAGCTCAGCGGAGATAACGGGACTCTTAACGCAGTATTTT. The gene calls are TRBV18 and TRBJ2-3, with D tentatively TRBD2 (6 bases). Germline lookup yields CDR1 KGHSH and CDR2 LQKENI. The V end lost 5 bases, the J end lost 9 bases, and 21 bases lay between the germline ends. The CDR3 covers 15 residues.

CDR3 protein: CASSSFGAGNTIYF. CDR3 sequence (DNA): TGTGCCAGCAGCTCGTTTGGCGCTGGAAACACCATATATTTT. V is TRBV2 and J is TRBJ1-3; D unclear. V gave up 6 bases and J gave up 2 bases, with 11 bases separating them. Germline V gene lookup returns CDR1 SNHLY and CDR2 FYNNEI. This CDR3 is 14 amino acids long.

V is TRBV20-1 and J is TRBJ2-5, with D tentatively TRBD1 (7 bases). The V gene's germline CDR1 is DFQATT and CDR2 SNEGSKA (reference sequence). Deletions cut 3 bases from V and 1 base from J, with 18 bases between. This CDR3 region has 16 residues. CDR3 sequence (DNA): TGCAGTGCTAGGGGGGGATTAAGGGGGCCCCAAGAGACCCAGTACTTC. Translation: CSARGGLRGPQETQYF.

This clonotype was picked up a small number of times. The V call is TRBV12-3 or TRBV12-4, the J call TRBJ1-2, with 9 bases identical to TRBD1. V shed 5 bases and J 6 bases; nucleotides not matched to a gene: 10. The CDR3 contains 15 residues. CDR3 protein: CASSAPQGAVHGYTF. The CDR3 DNA reads as TGTGCCAGCAGTGCACCACAGGGGGCGGTTCATGGCTACACCTTC.

The table lists this clonotype with a few counts. The chain links TRBV12-3 or TRBV12-4 to TRBJ1-4; TRBD1 aligns across 9 bases. V dropped 5 bases and J dropped 7; count of bases not matched to a gene: 8. This CDR3 is built from 15 residues. CDR3 loop: CASSPQGARGEKLFF. DNA of the CDR3: TGTGCCAGCAGTCCACAGGGGGCGCGCGGTGAAAAACTGTTTTTT.

The J gene is TRBJ2-7, the V gene TRBV9; 7 bases fit TRBD2. Germline trimming cut 1 base from V and 7 bases from J; bases unmatched to any gene: 17. Per the germline V gene, CDR1 is SGDLS and CDR2 is YYNGEE. The CDR3 runs 17 residues. The CDR3 DNA follows: TGTGCCAGCAGCGTAAATATCCTAGCGGATATTGTACGGGAGCAGTACTTC. Translating it yields CASSVNILADIVREQYF. Based on the CDR3 plus reference TRBV9 and TRBJ2-7, the full variable domain is DSGVTQTPKHLITATGQRVTLRCSPRSGDLSVYWYQQSLDQGLQFLIQYYNGEERAKGNILERFSAQQFPDLHSELNLSSLELGDSALYFCASSVNILADIVREQYFGPGTRLTVT.

J is TRBJ2-2 and V is TRBV6-2 or TRBV6-3, with TRBD2 matching over 12 bases. Trimming cost V 4 bases and J 5 bases; bases outside gene matches: 23. There are 22 residues in the CDR3. Germline CDR1 is MNHEY and CDR2 is SVGEGT. CDR3 region: CASSSLSLRDRGLAGRTGELFF. CDR3 nucleotide sequence: TGTGCCAGCAGTTCTCTCTCCCTTCGGGACAGAGGACTAGCGGGAAGAACCGGGGAGCTGTTTTTT.

V gene TRBV10-3 combines with J gene TRBJ1-5; 8 bases agree with TRBD1. V shed 1 base, J shed 1 base, and the junction held 9 bases outside the gene matches. The CDR3 has 18 amino acids. Germline CDR1 is ENHRY and CDR2 is SYGVKD. CDR3 sequence (DNA): TGTGCCATCAGTGAGTTTCGGACAGGGATAGGGAGCAATCAGCCCCAGCATTTT. Its protein product is CAISEFRTGIGSNQPQHF.

This sequence joins TRBV12-3 or TRBV12-4 and TRBJ2-7, with a weak D call TRBD2 (6 bases). This CDR3 spans 13 amino acids. V shed 8 bases and J shed 5 bases, with 16 bases lying between them. The CDR3 DNA follows: TGTGCCAGCCGGTCGACTAGGATCCACGAGCAGTACTTC. It is translated as CASRSTRIHEQYF.

This chain links TRBV7-1 with TRBJ2-4; TRBD2 agrees at 11 bases. TRBV7-1 is marked as an open reading frame, function uncertain. The CDR3 spans 22 residues. V shed 3 bases, J shed 0 bases, and the junction held 19 bases outside the gene matches. CDR3 sequence (DNA): TGTGCCAGCAGCTCTGTCCGACCGTTTAGCGGGAGGGCTGAAGGAGCCAAAAACATTCAGTACTTC. Encoded protein: CASSSVRPFSGRAEGAKNIQYF.

This clonotype has more than one count but fewer than ten. V and J are TRBV7-9 and TRBJ1-3, with no clear D. Germline V gene data show CDR1 as SEHNR and CDR2 as FQNEAQ (reference sequence). This CDR3 spans 15 amino acids. The V and J ends lost 0 bases and 4 bases respectively, with 10 bases between them. CDR3 sequence (DNA): TGTGCCAGCAGCTTAGCGCCCTGGTCGGGAAACACCATATATTTT. Its protein product is CASSLAPWSGNTIYF. Together with reference TRBV7-9 and TRBJ1-3, the CDR3 gives the full variable domain: DTGVSQNPRHKITKRGQNVTFRCDPISEHNRLYWYRQTLGQGPEFLTYFQNEAQLEKSRLLSDRFSAERPKGSFSTLEIQRTEQGDSAMYLCASSLAPWSGNTIYFGEGSWLTVV.